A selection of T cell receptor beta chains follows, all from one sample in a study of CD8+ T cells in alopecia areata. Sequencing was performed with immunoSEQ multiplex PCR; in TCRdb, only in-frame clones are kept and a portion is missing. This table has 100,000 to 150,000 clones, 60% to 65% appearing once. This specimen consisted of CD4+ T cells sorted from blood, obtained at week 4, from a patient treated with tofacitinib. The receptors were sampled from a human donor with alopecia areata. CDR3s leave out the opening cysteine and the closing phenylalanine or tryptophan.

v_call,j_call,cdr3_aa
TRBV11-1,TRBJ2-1,ASCWDRGDIEQF
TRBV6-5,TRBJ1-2,ASSYARQYGYT
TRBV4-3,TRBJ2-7,ASSQVRDSSYEQY
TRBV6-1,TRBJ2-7,ASSSTWTGDSEQY
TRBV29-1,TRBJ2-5,SVEFRAAVKETQY
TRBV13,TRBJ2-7,ASSARTGHEQY
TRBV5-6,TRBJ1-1,ASSRGQLVNTEAF
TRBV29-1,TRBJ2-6,SVVPSGANVLT
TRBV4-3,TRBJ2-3,ASSQGLARTTDTQY
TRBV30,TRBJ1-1,AWSVIFGVKNTEAF
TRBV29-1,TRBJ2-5,SVSRDRAIQETQY
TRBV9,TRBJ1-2,ASSVEQGDYGYT
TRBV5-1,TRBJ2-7,ASSEADRDEQY
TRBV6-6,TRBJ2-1,ASSYLGLAHHEQF
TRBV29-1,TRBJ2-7,SVEAGGGEQY
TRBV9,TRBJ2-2,ASSSRGGFEVRELF
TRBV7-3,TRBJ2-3,ASSLGTGTGTDTQY
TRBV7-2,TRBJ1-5,ASSLGARGYQPQH
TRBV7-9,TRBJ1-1,ASSLMGQGSAF
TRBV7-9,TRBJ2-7,ASSPWPGQNYEQY
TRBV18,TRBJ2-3,ASSPRADTQY
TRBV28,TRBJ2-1,ASRISGLAGGDGNEQF
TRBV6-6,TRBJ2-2,ASRGPAQLTGELF
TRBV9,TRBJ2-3,ASSVRHGGTDTQY
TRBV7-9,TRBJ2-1,ASSLTDEQF
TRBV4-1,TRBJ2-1,ASSQTSGEPSYNEQF
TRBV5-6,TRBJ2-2,ASSLSGRYTGELF
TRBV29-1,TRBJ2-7,SAKQGASYEQY
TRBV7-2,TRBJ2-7,ASSLGAGNSYEQY
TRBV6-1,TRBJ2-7,ASRIRDGNYEQY
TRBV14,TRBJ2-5,ASSQAQTQY
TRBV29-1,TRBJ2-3,SVSQASTDTQY
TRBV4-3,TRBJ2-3,ASSQHPGPQGDTQY
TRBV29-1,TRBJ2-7,SVHKGRGPRPYEQY